Listed below are T cell receptor beta chains from one sample, sequenced in a study of blood T cell repertoires in COVID-19. Measured with immunoSEQ multiplex PCR; TCRdb has only the in-frame clones, and not every one. Of about 170,000 clones listed, 70% to 80% are singletons. The sequencing sample was made of peripheral blood. The receptors were gathered from a man aged 60 to 75 with acute or convalescent COVID-19. CDR3s include the opening cysteine and the closing phenylalanine or tryptophan. D genes are given only for firm matches. Some rows mark clone size as missing; the rest say once, few, many or name a class of expanded clone.

j_call v_call cdr3_length clone_size d_call cdr3_nt cdr3_aa
TRBJ1-2 TRBV7-9 17 NA TRBD1 TGTGCCAGCAGCTTAGCGAGGGGACAGGGGCAGATCTATGGCTACACCTTC CASSLARGQGQIYGYTF
TRBJ1-3 TRBV11-2 19 NA TRBD1 TGTGCCAGCAGCTCTCCTCGCTGGACAGGGCGGTTCTCTGGAAACACCATATATTTT CASSSPRWTGRFSGNTIYF
TRBJ2-7 TRBV4-2 15 few NA TGTGCCAGCAGCCAAGCGGGGGAGAGCTCCTACGAGCAGTACTTC CASSQAGESSYEQYF
TRBJ2-7 TRBV6-5 15 NA TRBD1 TGTGCCAGCAGGTCCCCGGGACAGAAACTACGAGAGCAGTACTTC CASRSPGQKLREQYF
TRBJ2-5 TRBV4-2 18 NA TRBD2 TGTGCCAGCAGCCAAGGAACCACTAGCGGGGGTCGCGATGAGACCCAGTACTTC CASSQGTTSGGRDETQYF
TRBJ1-2 TRBV3-1/TRBV3-2 15 NA NA TGTGCCAGCAGCCCCTTATTTCAGGGTTCCTATGGCTACACCTTC CASSPLFQGSYGYTF
TRBJ2-5 TRBV7-3 15 NA NA TGTGCCAGCAGCTTAAGTAGCGGAGCCCAAGAGACCCAGTACTTC CASSLSSGAQETQYF
TRBJ1-1 TRBV5-1 14 once TRBD1 TGCGCCAGCAGAGGACAGGGGATTTCGTCTGAAGCTTTCTTT CASRGQGISSEAFF
TRBJ1-5 TRBV27 14 few NA TGTGCCAGCGGGGAGATCACAGGGAATCAGCCCCAGCATTTT CASGEITGNQPQHF
TRBJ1-2 TRBV7-2 14 NA NA TGTGCCAGCAGCCAGTGGGCAGCTATGTATGGCTACACCTTC CASSQWAAMYGYTF
TRBJ1-2 TRBV3-1/TRBV3-2 14 few NA TGTGCCAGCAGCCAAGATCGGGGGTACTCTGGCTACACCTTC CASSQDRGYSGYTF
TRBJ1-2 TRBV11-2 17 NA TRBD1 TGTGCCAGCAGCATCCCGCAAGGGACAGGGGGCGCTGGGGGCTACACCTTC CASSIPQGTGGAGGYTF
TRBJ1-1 TRBV12-3/TRBV12-4 13 few NA TGTGCCAGCATATTCCGTAGAAACACTGAAGCTTTCTTT CASIFRRNTEAFF
TRBJ2-2 TRBV24-1 16 NA NA TGTGCCACCAGTGATTTAAGGAGGGAGGCCGCCGGGGAGCTGTTTTTT CATSDLRREAAGELFF
TRBJ1-5 TRBV6-1 16 NA TRBD1 TGTGCCAGCAGTGGGAACAGGGGGCTCGGCAATCAGCCCCAGCATTTT CASSGNRGLGNQPQHF
TRBJ1-5 TRBV27 12 NA NA TGTGCCAGCAGTTTCCCCGATCAGCCCCAGCATTTT CASSFPDQPQHF
TRBJ2-7 TRBV9 15 NA TRBD1 TGTGCCAGCACTAGGGGACAGGGGGGTCGGGACGAGCAGTACTTC CASTRGQGGRDEQYF
TRBJ2-7 TRBV4-1 15 few NA TGCGCCAGCAGCCCACCGCGACACGAGTCCTACGAGCAGTACTTC CASSPPRHESYEQYF
TRBJ1-2 TRBV14 17 once TRBD1 TGTGCCAGCAGCCAAGATTGGCGACAGGGCATTAACTATGGCTACACCTTC CASSQDWRQGINYGYTF
TRBJ2-7 TRBV2 14 NA NA TGTGCCAGCAGTTCCCCCCGGGACACCCTCGAGCAGTACTTC CASSSPRDTLEQYF
TRBJ2-7 TRBV15 16 NA NA TGTGCCACCAGCAGAGGCCGGGGGTCGGCCACCTACGAGCAGTACTTC CATSRGRGSATYEQYF
TRBJ2-3 TRBV4-2 15 once NA TGTGCCAGCAGCCAAGCGACAGTAAGCACAGATACGCAGTATTTT CASSQATVSTDTQYF
TRBJ2-1 TRBV3-1/TRBV3-2 14 once NA TGTGCCAGCAGCCAAGCGGGGAGTTACAATGAGCAGTTCTTC CASSQAGSYNEQFF
TRBJ2-5 TRBV2 14 once NA TGTGCCAGCAGTGATTATCGGGTATCAGAGACCCAGTACTTC CASSDYRVSETQYF
TRBJ1-3 TRBV30 12 NA NA TGTGCCTGGAGTGTATCGGGAAACACCATATATTTT CAWSVSGNTIYF
TRBJ2-1 TRBV5-1 18 NA TRBD2 TGCGCCAGCAGCTTGGAAGGAACGGGGGGGGCCACCTACAATGAGCAGTTCTTC CASSLEGTGGATYNEQFF
TRBJ1-4 TRBV9 15 NA TRBD1 TGTGCCAGCAGCGTTACAGGGGAAACTAATGAAAAACTGTTTTTT CASSVTGETNEKLFF
TRBJ1-2 TRBV5-1 14 NA NA TGCGCCAGCAGCTCGACAGGAGCCCACTATGGCTACACCTTC CASSSTGAHYGYTF
TRBJ2-1 TRBV7-2 15 NA NA TGTGCCAGCAGTTCAATGGTGAGCTCCTACAATGAGCAGTTCTTC CASSSMVSSYNEQFF
TRBJ1-2 TRBV6-2/TRBV6-3 12 once NA TGTGCCAGCAGCTCTCCCACCAGGGGCTACACCTTC CASSSPTRGYTF
TRBJ2-7 TRBV25-1 13 NA TRBD1 TGTGCCAGCAGTGGGGACAGATCCTACGAGCAGTACTTC CASSGDRSYEQYF
TRBJ1-6 TRBV7-2 16 NA NA TGTGCCAGCAGCCCAAATGGGGGGGCTTATAATTCACCCCTCCACTTT CASSPNGGAYNSPLHF
TRBJ1-1 TRBV6-5 16 few TRBD1 TGTGCCAGCAGTTCCGGACAGGGGCCGATGAACACTGAAGCTTTCTTT CASSSGQGPMNTEAFF
TRBJ1-1 TRBV10-3 14 NA NA TGTGCCATCAGTGACCAGCGAGGGAACACTGAAGCTTTCTTT CAISDQRGNTEAFF
TRBJ1-1 TRBV6-2/TRBV6-3 15 NA TRBD1 TGTGCCAGCAGTCAGGACAGGGCGATGAACACTGAAGCTTTCTTT CASSQDRAMNTEAFF
TRBJ1-1 TRBV6-6 15 NA TRBD1 TGTGCCAGCAGGTATCTACAGGGGGAGGACACTGAAGCTTTCTTT CASRYLQGEDTEAFF
TRBJ1-2 TRBV6-5 14 NA TRBD1 TGTGCCACCTCGACCCTACAGGGGTCCTATGGCTACACCTTC CATSTLQGSYGYTF
TRBJ1-5 TRBV6-5 14 NA NA TGTGCCAGCAGTTACCGGCAGGGTCGGCAGCCCCAGCATTTT CASSYRQGRQPQHF
TRBJ2-1 TRBV4-1 15 NA NA TGCGCCAGCAGCCAAGATCCACAGGTATACAATGAGCAGTTCTTC CASSQDPQVYNEQFF
TRBJ1-5 TRBV6-6 15 once NA TGTGCCAGCACTCTCACGGGGGGGGTGGAGCAGCCCCAGCATTTT CASTLTGGVEQPQHF
TRBJ1-5 TRBV6-1 14 once NA TGTGCCAGCAGTGACAGGGCGGTCAATCAGCCCCAGCATTTT CASSDRAVNQPQHF
TRBJ2-2 TRBV7-3 20 NA TRBD2 TGTGCCAGCAGCTCGAAAGTTCCCGGGATCCGGGGGGAGAACACCGGGGAGCTGTTTTTT CASSSKVPGIRGENTGELFF
TRBJ2-5 TRBV30 15 NA NA TGTGCCTGGAGTGTCAGGGGTGGTAGGCAAGAGACCCAGTACTTC CAWSVRGGRQETQYF
TRBJ2-2 TRBV6-1 15 NA NA TGTGCCAGCAGTGAAATCGGAGGACGGACCGGGGAGCTGTTTTTT CASSEIGGRTGELFF
TRBJ2-1 TRBV11-3 14 NA NA TGTGCCAGCAGCTCCCGGGAACAGGGCGGTGAGCAGTTCTTC CASSSREQGGEQFF
TRBJ2-5 TRBV7-8 13 few NA TGTGCCAGCAGCTTAGGGGTAGCTGGGACCCAGTACTTC CASSLGVAGTQYF
TRBJ1-2 TRBV30 13 NA TRBD1 TGTGCCTGGAACCCCCAGGGGGCGGAAGGCTACACCTTC CAWNPQGAEGYTF
TRBJ2-5 TRBV10-1 15 NA NA TGCGCCAGCAGTGAAACAGGCTCCACGGAAGAGACCCAGTACTTC CASSETGSTEETQYF